This TCR beta chain is drawn from a study of T cell responses to AZD1222 COVID-19 vaccine. Notes on the study in general: Donors were chiefly white British, with a greater number of females, and clonal diversity was perhaps underestimated. It was only 6 or 7 AZD1222 recipients who were seropositive at baseline.

The method was immunoSEQ multiplex PCR; TCRdb's version includes in-frame clones alone and lacks a portion of them. The repertoire holds tens of thousands of clones, with roughly 87% as singletons. The length of the CDR3 is 13 residues. Looked up from germline, CDR1 is SGHDT and CDR2 is YYEEEE. V shed 0 bases and J shed 1 base, with 3 bases lying between them. Points on this clone: The antigen remains unidentified.

Second-dose schedules of about 4 or about 12 weeks were combined. The J gene is TRBJ2-3, the V gene TRBV5-6; D is uncertain. This specimen consisted of peripheral blood, obtained 28 days after the second AZD1222 dose. The receptor was isolated from an adult who received the AZD1222 COVID-19 vaccine. CDR3 sequence (DNA): TGTGCCAGCAGCTTGGGGGGCACAGATACGCAGTATTTT. Encoded protein: CASSLGGTDTQYF.